This TCR beta chain was sequenced during a study of regulatory T cells in long-lasting Graves disease. Turning to the study itself: Newly diagnosed Graves' patients had under 3 months of antithyroid drugs.

Time point specified: newly diagnosed GD, antithyroid drugs for less than 3 months. The TCR library was prepared using RNA isolated from PBMCs. CDR1 KGHSH and CDR2 LQKENI come from the germline V gene. Trimming removed 1 base at V and 4 bases at J, with 14 bases between. The CDR3 length is 17 residues. Libraries of TCR beta came from iRepertoire HTBI primers plus Arm-PCR of CDR3 regions. TCRdb reprocessed the multiplex PCR reads with MiXCR, giving one entry per CDR3 protein. The table lists 350,000 to 400,000 distinct CDR3 sequences, about 16% of them singletons. This clonotype occurred many times. These data also featured in a second study, about T cells in Graves' hyperthyroidism and ophthalmopathy. That source notes: Investigators excluded patients with uncontrolled infection, other autoimmune disease, pregnancy or lactation.

This chain uses TRBV18 with TRBJ1-6, with D possibly matching TRBD1 (5 bases). The origin of this receptor is a woman aged 18-29 years with Graves disease. Sample: peripheral blood mononuclear cells (PBMCs), taken at new diagnosis, from a patient treated with antithyroid drugs. For the CDR3, the DNA is TGTGCCAGCTCACCACTCAGATCGGGGGGATATAATTCACCCCTCCACTTT. It is translated as CASSPLRSGGYNSPLHF. Supplemented by reference TRBV18 and TRBJ1-6, the full variable domain reads NAGVMQNPRHLVRRRGQEARLRCSPMKGHSHVYWYRQLPEEGLKFMVYLQKENIIDESGMPKERFSAEFPKEGPSILRIQQVVRGDSAAYFCASSPLRSGGYNSPLHFGNGTRLTVT.